The 22 T cell receptor beta chains presented below share a single source sample, sequenced in a study of CD8 T cells in Susac syndrome. When the RNA was reverse transcribed, random hexamers were used with an input of about 0.5 to 1 ug. TCRdb independently ran MiXCR on the immunoSEQ multiplex PCR reads; one entry per CDR3 protein. The data show under 200,000 distinct CDR3 sequences, 85% to 95% seen once. Sequencing used CD4+ T cells from PBMCs. The origin of the receptors is a human donor with Susac syndrome.

This chain links TRBV29-1 with TRBJ2-3, with D maybe TRBD1 (5 bases). The V end was cut by 3 bases, the J end by 2 bases, with 9 bases between. Germline V gene lookup returns CDR1 SQVTM and CDR2 ANQGSEA. This CDR3 is 13 amino acids long. The DNA of the CDR3 is TGCAGCGTTGACCCAGGGTTCACAGATACGCAGTATTTT. It specifies CSVDPGFTDTQYF.

The chain has TRBV20-1 and TRBJ2-5; tentative D call: TRBD2 (6 bases). The CDR3 spans 11 residues. Germline V gives CDR1 DFQATT, CDR2 SNEGSKA (reference sequence). V shed 6 bases and J shed 5 bases, with 10 bases lying between them. The DNA of the CDR3 is TGCAGTGCGTTGGGGGGTGAGACCCAGTACTTC. Residues: CSALGGETQYF.

The chain couples TRBV30 to TRBJ1-5; TRBD1 aligns across 10 bases. The CDR3 runs to 16 residues. With V trimmed by 5 bases and J by 0 bases, 7 bases remained unmatched. Germline values: CDR1 GTSNPN, CDR2 SVGIG (reference sequence). CDR3 residues: CAWAPGQGFSNQPQHF. CDR3 bases: TGTGCCTGGGCCCCGGGACAGGGGTTTAGCAATCAGCCCCAGCATTTT.

The genes are TRBV15 and TRBJ2-7, with a tentative D call TRBD2 (6 bases). V lost 3 bases to trimming and J lost 0 bases, with 15 bases between them. The germline V gene encodes CDR1 LNHNV and CDR2 YYDKDF (reference sequence). The CDR3 spans 16 residues. CDR3 DNA sequence: TGTGCCACCAGCAGCCTACGAGGAGGGTTCTCCTACGAGCAGTACTTC. Translating it yields CATSSLRGGFSYEQYF.

The rearrangement links TRBV11-2 to TRBJ2-3, with D possibly TRBD1 on 7 matching bases. The CDR3 sequence is 15 residues long. Germline CDR1 SGHAT, CDR2 FQNNGV. With 6 bases removed from V and 6 bases from J, the gap between germline ends came to 19 bases. The CDR3 coding sequence is TGTGCCAGCAGTTTCGCGGGACAGCCCGTGGATACGCAGTATTTT. Translated, it gives CASSFAGQPVDTQYF.

The chain links TRBV3-1 to TRBJ1-1; D is unclear. This CDR3 is 14 amino acids long. The V and J ends lost 4 bases and 0 bases respectively, with 9 bases between them. Germline lookup yields CDR1 LGHDT and CDR2 YNNKEL (reference sequence). The CDR3 DNA is TGTGCCAGCAGCCGAACACGGATGAACACTGAAGCTTTCTTT. It codes for CASSRTRMNTEAFF.

V and J are TRBV5-4 and TRBJ2-5, with TRBD1 matching over 8 bases. The CDR3 is 15 residues long. Germline lookup yields CDR1 SGHNT and CDR2 YYREEE (reference sequence). J gave up 4 bases and V 0 bases, and 5 bases lay outside the gene matches. CDR3 region: CASSLARTGRETQYF. The CDR3, as DNA: TGTGCCAGCAGCTTGGCTAGGACAGGGAGAGAGACCCAGTACTTC.

The gene calls are TRBV7-6 and TRBJ1-4; unclear D gene. V was pared by 5 bases and J by 0 bases, with 13 bases between. The CDR3 spans 16 residues. Germline CDR1 SGHVS, CDR2 FNYEAQ. Here the CDR3 reads CASSGSYSATNEKLFF. CDR3 nucleotides: TGTGCCAGCAGCGGATCTTACAGTGCAACTAATGAAAAACTGTTTTTT.

The V call is TRBV5-5, the J call TRBJ1-4; 10 bases line up with TRBD1. V was pared by 4 bases and J by 6 bases, with 15 bases of the junction left unmatched. This CDR3 contains 18 residues. Germline CDR1 and CDR2: SGHKS and YYEKEE (reference sequence). In DNA, the CDR3 is TGTGCCAGCAGCGACGAGGGACAGGGGAGGCGGATAGATGAAAAACTGTTTTTT. Protein: CASSDEGQGRRIDEKLFF.

The chain carries TRBV30 and TRBJ1-4; D is undetermined. The length of the CDR3 is 14 residues. V was trimmed by 4 bases and J by 0 bases, leaving 9 bases between them. The V gene's germline CDR1 is GTSNPN and CDR2 SVGIG (reference sequence). The CDR3 protein is CAWTGEPTNEKLFF. CDR3 bases: TGTGCCTGGACCGGAGAGCCAACTAATGAAAAACTGTTTTTT.

CDR3 protein: CAWSVPGSAGYTF. CDR3 in DNA: TGTGCCTGGAGTGTACCAGGGTCGGCCGGCTACACCTTC. The rearrangement joins TRBV30 to TRBJ1-2; perhaps TRBD1 as D (5 bases). Germline assignment: CDR1 GTSNPN and CDR2 SVGIG (reference sequence). CDR3 length: 13 residues. The V gene lost 0 bases and the J gene lost 8 bases, with 13 bases spanning the gap. Variable domain in full (rest from reference TRBV30 and TRBJ1-2): SQTIHQWPATLVQPVGSPLSLECTVEGTSNPNLYWYRQAAGRGLQLLFYSVGIGQISSEVPQNLSASRPQDRQFILSSKKLLLSDSGFYLCAWSVPGSAGYTFGSGTRLTVV.

This sequence joins TRBV6-5 and TRBJ1-2, with 8 bases fitting TRBD1. The V and J ends lost 2 bases and 4 bases, in that order; junction bases with no gene match: 12. Germline CDR1 MNHEY, CDR2 SVGAGI. The CDR3 runs to 17 residues. Here the CDR3 reads CASSYSGTGPYFYGYTF. CDR3 sequence (DNA): TGTGCCAGCAGTTACAGCGGGACAGGCCCATACTTCTATGGCTACACCTTC.

The chain combines TRBV6-2 or TRBV6-3 with TRBJ1-5; 8 bases align to TRBD1. J gave up 6 bases and V 7 bases, and 2 bases lay outside the gene matches. Germline assignment: CDR1 MNHEY and CDR2 SVGEGT. This CDR3 contains 12 residues. CDR3 in DNA: TGTGCCAGCACCACAGGGGGTCAGCCCCAGCATTTT. Protein sequence: CASTTGGQPQHF.

The V gene is TRBV11-1, the J gene TRBJ2-7; D not resolved. CDR1 is SGHAT and CDR2 is FQDESV in the germline V gene (reference sequence). This CDR3 is 15 amino acids long. Deletions cut 5 bases from V and 3 bases from J, with 17 bases between. CDR3 in amino acids: CASSITAERLYEQYF. As DNA, the CDR3 is TGTGCCAGCAGCATCACCGCGGAAAGGCTCTACGAGCAGTACTTC.

The rearrangement uses TRBV3-1 and TRBJ1-5, with no clear D. Trimming removed 3 bases from V and 7 bases from J, with 10 bases in between. This CDR3 is built from 13 residues. Per germline, CDR1 LGHDT and CDR2 YNNKEL (reference sequence). The DNA of the CDR3 is TGTGCCAGCAGCCATTTGCGTGGGCAGCCCCAGCATTTT. Protein: CASSHLRGQPQHF.

The rearrangement joins TRBV15 to TRBJ1-3, with D possibly TRBD1 on 5 matching bases. The CDR3 covers 17 residues. CDR1 is LNHNV, CDR2 YYDKDF, per germline (reference sequence). V was pared by 1 base and J by 4 bases, with 17 bases between. The CDR3, as DNA: TGTGCCACCAGCAGAGCTCTGGATGCTTACAGGGGAAACACCATATATTTT. This gives the protein CATSRALDAYRGNTIYF.

This chain links TRBV29-1 with TRBJ1-1; possible D gene TRBD1, 5 bases. CDR3 length equals 15 residues. Trimming removed 5 bases from V and 1 base from J, with 17 bases in between. Germline assignment: CDR1 SQVTM and CDR2 ANQGSEA. CDR3 residues: CSVSSGGFWNTEAFF. The CDR3 bases are TGCAGCGTTTCCTCGGGGGGATTCTGGAACACTGAAGCTTTCTTT.

The chain carries TRBV4-3 and TRBJ1-1; the D is unclear. V dropped 1 base and J dropped 5 bases, with 8 bases sitting between them. The CDR3 extends over 13 amino acids. The germline gives CDR1 LGHNA, CDR2 YSLEER. CDR3 in DNA: TGCGCCAGCAGCCAAGTGAGGGTAACTGAAGCTTTCTTT. As protein: CASSQVRVTEAFF.

The rearrangement links TRBV2 to TRBJ2-3; 11 bases line up with TRBD1. The V gene's germline CDR1 is SNHLY and CDR2 FYNNEI. The CDR3 is made up of 17 amino acids. With 6 bases clipped from V and 2 bases from J, the junction kept 10 bases outside the gene matches. The CDR3 nucleotides are TGTGCCAGCAGCGATCATAGAGGACAGGGGGCCACAGATACGCAGTATTTT. Protein sequence: CASSDHRGQGATDTQYF.

V and J are TRBV3-1 and TRBJ1-2, with D unclear. Germline CDR1 and CDR2: LGHDT and YNNKEL (reference sequence). This CDR3 comprises 14 residues. V dropped 1 base and J dropped 5 bases, with 11 bases sitting between them. CDR3 region: CASSQVGSEYGYTF. The CDR3, as DNA: TGTGCCAGCAGCCAAGTTGGTTCAGAGTATGGCTACACCTTC.

The CDR3 nucleotides read TGCGCCAGCAGCTTGGCTTCCGACAGCGGCGTTGGGTTCTTC. The encoded protein is CASSLASDSGVGFF. V usage is TRBV5-1 and J usage is TRBJ2-1, with D perhaps TRBD1 or TRBD2 (5 bases each). The germline CDR1 and CDR2 sequences are SGHRS and YFSETQ. The CDR3 covers 14 residues. V dropped 0 bases and J dropped 15 bases, with 19 bases sitting between them. The full variable domain, with the rest looked up from reference TRBV5-1 and TRBJ2-1, is KAGVTQTPRYLIKTRGQQVTLSCSPISGHRSVSWYQQTPGQGLQFLFEYFSETQRNKGNFPGRFSGRQFSNSRSEMNVSTLELGDSALYLCASSLASDSGVGFFGPGTRLTVL.

CDR3 DNA sequence: TGCAGTGCTAGAGATCGGAAGGGAAGCACTGAAGCTTTCTTT. Protein sequence: CSARDRKGSTEAFF. The V gene is TRBV20-1, the J gene TRBJ1-1; D gene uncertain. Trimming removed 0 bases from V and 4 bases from J, with 12 bases in between. The CDR3 consists of 14 residues. Germline V gene lookup returns CDR1 DFQATT and CDR2 SNEGSKA (reference sequence).